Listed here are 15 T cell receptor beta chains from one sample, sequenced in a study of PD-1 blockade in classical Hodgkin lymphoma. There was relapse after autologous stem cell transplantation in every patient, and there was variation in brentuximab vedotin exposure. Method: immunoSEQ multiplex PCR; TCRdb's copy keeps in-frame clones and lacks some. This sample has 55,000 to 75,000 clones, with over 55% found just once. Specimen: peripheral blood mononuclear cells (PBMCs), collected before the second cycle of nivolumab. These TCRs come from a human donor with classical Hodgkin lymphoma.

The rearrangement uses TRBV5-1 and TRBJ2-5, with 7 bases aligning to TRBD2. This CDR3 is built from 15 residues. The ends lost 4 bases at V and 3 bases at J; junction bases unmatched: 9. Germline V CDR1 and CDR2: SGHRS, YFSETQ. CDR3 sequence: CASSAVLASEETQYF. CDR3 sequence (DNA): TGCGCCAGCAGCGCCGTACTAGCGTCGGAAGAGACCCAGTACTTC.

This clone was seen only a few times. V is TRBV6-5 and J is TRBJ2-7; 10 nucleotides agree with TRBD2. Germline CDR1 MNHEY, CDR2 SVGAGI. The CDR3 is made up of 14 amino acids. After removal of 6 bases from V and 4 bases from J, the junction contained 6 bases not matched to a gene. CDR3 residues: CASRSAGGAYEQYF. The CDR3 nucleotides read TGTGCCAGCAGATCAGCGGGGGGGGCGTACGAGCAGTACTTC.

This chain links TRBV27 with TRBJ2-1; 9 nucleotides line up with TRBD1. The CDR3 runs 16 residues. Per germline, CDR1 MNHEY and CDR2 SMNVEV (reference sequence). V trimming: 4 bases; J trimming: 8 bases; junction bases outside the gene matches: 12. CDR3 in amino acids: CASSSPNPGQGDEQFF. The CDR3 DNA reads TGTGCCAGCAGTTCGCCCAACCCGGGACAGGGCGATGAGCAGTTCTTC.

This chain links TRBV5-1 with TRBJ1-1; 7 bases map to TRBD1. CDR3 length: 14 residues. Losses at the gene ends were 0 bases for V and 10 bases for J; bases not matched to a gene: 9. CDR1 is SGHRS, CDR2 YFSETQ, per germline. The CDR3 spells CASSLGDSDLRAFF. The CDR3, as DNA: TGCGCCAGCAGCTTGGGGGACAGTGATTTGCGAGCTTTCTTT.

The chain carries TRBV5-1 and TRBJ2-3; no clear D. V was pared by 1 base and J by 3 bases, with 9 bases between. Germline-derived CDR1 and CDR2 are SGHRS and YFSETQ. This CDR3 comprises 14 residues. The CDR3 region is CASSLTTFTDTQYF. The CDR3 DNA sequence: TGCGCCAGCAGCTTGACTACTTTTACAGATACGCAGTATTTT.

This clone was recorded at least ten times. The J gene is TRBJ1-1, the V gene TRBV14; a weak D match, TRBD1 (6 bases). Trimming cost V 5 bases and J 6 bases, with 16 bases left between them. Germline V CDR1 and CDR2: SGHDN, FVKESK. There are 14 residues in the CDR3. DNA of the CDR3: TGTGCCAGCAGCGTGGACGGGGGGCTGGCTGAAGCTTTCTTT. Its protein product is CASSVDGGLAEAFF.

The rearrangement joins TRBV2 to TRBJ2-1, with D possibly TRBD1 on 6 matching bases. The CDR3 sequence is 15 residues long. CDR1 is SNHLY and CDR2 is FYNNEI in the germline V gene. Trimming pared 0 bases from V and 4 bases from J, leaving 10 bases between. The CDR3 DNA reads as TGTGCCAGCAGTGAAGCGAGGACAGTTTACAATGAGCAGTTCTTC. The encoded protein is CASSEARTVYNEQFF.

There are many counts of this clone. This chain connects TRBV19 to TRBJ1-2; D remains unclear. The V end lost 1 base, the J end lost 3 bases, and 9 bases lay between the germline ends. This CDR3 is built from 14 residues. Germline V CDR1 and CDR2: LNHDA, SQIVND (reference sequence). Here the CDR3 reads CASSIGVRYYGYTF. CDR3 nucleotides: TGTGCCAGTAGTATAGGAGTCCGCTACTATGGCTACACCTTC.

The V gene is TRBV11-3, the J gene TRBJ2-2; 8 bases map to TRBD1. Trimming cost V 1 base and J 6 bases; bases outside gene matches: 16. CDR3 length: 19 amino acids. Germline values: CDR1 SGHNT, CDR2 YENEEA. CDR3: CASSLVERLTGVISGELFF. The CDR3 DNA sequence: TGTGCCAGCAGCTTAGTCGAGAGACTGACAGGGGTTATCTCCGGGGAGCTGTTTTTT.

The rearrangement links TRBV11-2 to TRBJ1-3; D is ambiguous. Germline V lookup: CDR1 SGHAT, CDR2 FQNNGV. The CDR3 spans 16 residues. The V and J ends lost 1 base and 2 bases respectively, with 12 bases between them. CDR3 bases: TGTGCCAGCAGCTTAGGGGCGGGTAGAACTGGAAACACCATATATTTT. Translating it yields CASSLGAGRTGNTIYF. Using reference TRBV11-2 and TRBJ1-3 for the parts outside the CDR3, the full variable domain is EAGVAQSPRYKIIEKRQSVAFWCNPISGHATLYWYQQILGQGPKLLIQFQNNGVVDDSQLPKDRFSAERLKGVDSTLKIQPAKLEDSAVYLCASSLGAGRTGNTIYFGEGSWLTVV.

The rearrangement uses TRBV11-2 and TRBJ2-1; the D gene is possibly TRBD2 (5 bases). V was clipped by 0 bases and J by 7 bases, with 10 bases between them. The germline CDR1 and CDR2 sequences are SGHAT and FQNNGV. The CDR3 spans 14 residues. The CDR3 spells CASSLERVRNEQFF. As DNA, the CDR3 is TGTGCCAGCAGCTTAGAGCGGGTCAGGAATGAGCAGTTCTTC.

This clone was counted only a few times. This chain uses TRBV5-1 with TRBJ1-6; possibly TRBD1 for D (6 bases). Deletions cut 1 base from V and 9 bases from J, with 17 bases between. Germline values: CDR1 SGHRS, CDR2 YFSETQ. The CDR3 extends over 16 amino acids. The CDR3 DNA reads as TGCGCCAGCAGCTTGTCTACAGGGAGTTTCGGTTCACCCCTCCACTTT. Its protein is CASSLSTGSFGSPLHF.

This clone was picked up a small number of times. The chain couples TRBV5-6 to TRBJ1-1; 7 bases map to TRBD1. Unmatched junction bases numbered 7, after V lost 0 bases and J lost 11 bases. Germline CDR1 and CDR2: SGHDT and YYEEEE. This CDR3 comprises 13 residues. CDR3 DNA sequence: TGTGCCAGCAGCTTGGGGGTTGGACAGGACGCTTTCTTT. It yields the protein CASSLGVGQDAFF.

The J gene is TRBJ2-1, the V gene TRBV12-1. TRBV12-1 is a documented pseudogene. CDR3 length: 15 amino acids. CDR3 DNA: TGTGCCAGCAGCTTTACATGGGATCTGTCCAATGAGCAGTTCTTC. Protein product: CASSFTWDLSNEQFF.

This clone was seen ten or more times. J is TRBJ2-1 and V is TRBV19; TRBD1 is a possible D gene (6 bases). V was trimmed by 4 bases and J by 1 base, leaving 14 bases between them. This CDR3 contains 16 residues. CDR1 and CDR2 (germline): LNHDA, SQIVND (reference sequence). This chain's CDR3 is CASSTVQGPSYNEQFF. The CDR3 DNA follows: TGTGCCAGTAGTACGGTACAGGGCCCTTCCTACAATGAGCAGTTCTTC.